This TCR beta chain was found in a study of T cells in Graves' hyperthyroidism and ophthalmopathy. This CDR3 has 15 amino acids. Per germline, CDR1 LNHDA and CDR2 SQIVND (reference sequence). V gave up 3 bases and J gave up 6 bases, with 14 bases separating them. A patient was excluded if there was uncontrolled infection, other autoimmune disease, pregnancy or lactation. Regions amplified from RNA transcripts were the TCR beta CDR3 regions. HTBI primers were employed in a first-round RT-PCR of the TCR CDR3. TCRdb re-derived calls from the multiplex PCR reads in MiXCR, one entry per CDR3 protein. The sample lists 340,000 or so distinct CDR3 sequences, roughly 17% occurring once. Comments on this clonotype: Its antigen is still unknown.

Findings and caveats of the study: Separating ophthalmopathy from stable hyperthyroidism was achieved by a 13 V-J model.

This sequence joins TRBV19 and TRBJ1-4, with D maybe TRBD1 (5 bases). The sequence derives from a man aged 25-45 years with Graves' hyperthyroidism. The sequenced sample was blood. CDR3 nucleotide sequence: TGTGCCAGTAGTATCGGGGGTTTTGTTGATGAAAAACTGTTTTTT. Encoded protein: CASSIGGFVDEKLFF.